These 20 T cell receptor beta chains share one sample of origin, sequenced in a study of blood T cell repertoires in COVID-19. Measured with immunoSEQ multiplex PCR; TCRdb has only the in-frame clones, and not every one. The sample lists more than 200,000 clones, about 85% occurring once. Material: peripheral blood. The receptors here all came from a man between 60 and 75 years old with acute or convalescent COVID-19.

The chain joins TRBV5-1 to TRBJ2-5, with 11 bases aligning to TRBD1. Germline lookup yields CDR1 SGHRS and CDR2 YFSETQ. There are 15 residues in the CDR3. Trimming removed 9 bases from V and 4 bases from J; junction bases left unmatched: 11. Here the CDR3 reads CATNSGTGGLETQYF. The CDR3 DNA follows: TGCGCCACCAATTCCGGGACAGGGGGGCTAGAGACCCAGTACTTC.

As concerns this clone: Within the sample, other DNA sequences also encode this same CDR3. The rearrangement uses TRBV9 and TRBJ1-3; weak D call: TRBD1 (6 bases). CDR1 is SGDLS, CDR2 YYNGEE, per germline. The CDR3 covers 15 residues. Trimming took off 0 bases at V and 0 bases at J, with 7 bases between the two ends. CDR3 in amino acids: CASSVGTDSGNTIYF. The CDR3 nucleotides are TGTGCCAGCAGCGTAGGGACAGACTCTGGAAACACCATATATTTT.

This chain joins TRBV5-4 and TRBJ1-3; D is unclear. The CDR3 spans 14 residues. Germline CDR1 is SGHNT and CDR2 is YYREEE (reference sequence). V was clipped by 0 bases and J by 8 bases, with 12 bases between them. The CDR3 reads CASSLATIGDTIYF. The CDR3 nucleotides read TGTGCCAGCAGCTTGGCGACAATCGGGGACACCATATATTTT.

The rearrangement links TRBV4-2 to TRBJ2-7; D is possibly TRBD2 (5 bases). The CDR3 consists of 15 residues. The germline V and J ends were trimmed by 0 bases and 3 bases, with 12 bases remaining between them. CDR1 LGHNA and CDR2 YNFKEQ come from the germline V gene. The CDR3 region is CASSQEAVRGYEQYF. As DNA, the CDR3 is TGTGCCAGCAGCCAAGAGGCCGTTCGGGGCTACGAGCAGTACTTC.

The chain is built from TRBV5-1 and TRBJ1-6, with D possibly being TRBD1 (6 bases). In germline, CDR1 is SGHRS, CDR2 YFSETQ. There are 14 residues in the CDR3. V lost 0 bases and J 7 bases, leaving 8 bases between the germline ends. This CDR3 reads CASSLVTGNSPLHF. The CDR3 nucleotides are TGCGCCAGCAGCTTGGTAACAGGGAATTCACCCCTCCACTTT.

The J gene is TRBJ2-3, the V gene TRBV5-1; the D gene is possibly TRBD2 (7 bases). The CDR3 is 16 amino acids. Germline values: CDR1 SGHRS, CDR2 YFSETQ. Deletions cut 0 bases from V and 3 bases from J, with 14 bases between. CDR3 DNA sequence: TGCGCCAGCAGCTTGGCGGGGGCGGGAGAAACAGATACGCAGTATTTT. It yields the protein CASSLAGAGETDTQYF.

This clone was seen a few times. At the DNA level, this CDR3 is encoded by other sequences in the same sample as well. The V gene is TRBV29-1, the J gene TRBJ1-2, with D unclear. Germline loops: CDR1 SQVTM, CDR2 ANQGSEA. V lost 3 bases and J 7 bases, leaving 9 bases between the germline ends. The CDR3 is 11 residues long. CDR3 residues: CSVDPGSGYTF. CDR3 DNA: TGCAGCGTTGATCCCGGGTCTGGCTACACCTTC.

As concerns this clone: A read error may account for a junction end that differs from germline. The chain couples TRBV7-9 to TRBJ1-2; D remains unclear. Germline V gene lookup returns CDR1 SEHNR and CDR2 FQNEAQ (reference sequence). CDR3 size: 15 residues. CDR3: CASSPLGLLNFGYTF. In DNA form, the CDR3 reads TGTGCCAGCAGCCCTCTCGGACTTCTGAACTTTGGCTACACCTTC.

The V and J genes are TRBV6-2 or TRBV6-3 and TRBJ2-4, with TRBD1 identical over 8 bases. J gave up 2 bases and V 6 bases, and 9 bases lay outside the gene matches. Germline V gene sequence: CDR1 MNHEY, CDR2 SVGEGT. CDR3 length equals 16 residues. The CDR3 DNA follows: TGTGCCAGCAGCACGGACAGGGCAAGTTCCAAAAACATTCAGTACTTC. Translated, it gives CASSTDRASSKNIQYF.

This chain uses TRBV25-1 with TRBJ1-4; a possible D gene is TRBD1 (5 bases). The germline V and J ends were trimmed by 1 base and 5 bases, with 11 bases remaining between them. Looked up from germline, CDR1 is MGHDK and CDR2 is SYGVNS. This CDR3 contains 15 residues. CDR3 in DNA: TGTGCCAGCAGTGAATCCGGCGGGGGGAATGAAAAACTGTTTTTT. Protein sequence: CASSESGGGNEKLFF.

The chain carries TRBV10-3 and TRBJ2-3; TRBD2 agrees at 14 bases. The V gene end was trimmed by 8 bases and the J gene end by 0 bases; junction bases not matched to a gene: 13. CDR3 length: 19 amino acids. Germline V gene lookup returns CDR1 ENHRY and CDR2 SYGVKD. In DNA form, the CDR3 reads TGTGCCATCGCCCAACCTGGGACTAGCGGGAGCTCGAGCACAGATACGCAGTATTTT. Translation: CAIAQPGTSGSSSTDTQYF.

CDR3 in amino acids: CASSVKSFTGYYEQYF. The CDR3 DNA sequence: TGTGCCAGCAGTGTGAAGTCTTTCACCGGTTACTACGAGCAGTACTTC. V is TRBV2 and J is TRBJ2-7, with no clear D. The V end was cut by 4 bases, the J end by 3 bases, with 19 bases between. This CDR3 is built from 16 residues. CDR1 and CDR2 (germline): SNHLY, FYNNEI. Based on the CDR3 plus reference TRBV2 and TRBJ2-7, the full variable domain is EPEVTQTPSHQVTQMGQEVILRCVPISNHLYFYWYRQILGQKVEFLVSFYNNEISEKSEIFDDQFSVERPDGSNFTLKIRSTKLEDSAMYFCASSVKSFTGYYEQYFGPGTRLTVT.

The V call is TRBV19, the J call TRBJ2-5; D is unclear. V was shortened by 4 bases and J by 5 bases, with 8 bases between the two germline ends. The CDR3 contains 12 residues. In germline, CDR1 is LNHDA, CDR2 SQIVND (reference sequence). Written as DNA, the CDR3 is TGTGCCAGTAGTACACCGGGTGAGACCCAGTACTTC. Translated, it gives CASSTPGETQYF.

This clone has only one observation. The V call is TRBV7-2, the J call TRBJ2-7; 9 bases map to TRBD1. V gave up 5 bases and J gave up 6 bases; unmatched junction bases: 17. CDR1 and CDR2 from the germline V gene are SGHTA and FQGNSA. The CDR3 extends over 17 amino acids. The CDR3 bases are TGTGCCAGCAGCCCGGGACAGGGTCTTTCATTGCGCGGCGAGCAGTACTTC. Protein product: CASSPGQGLSLRGEQYF.

The V call is TRBV7-3, the J call TRBJ2-7; weak D call: TRBD1 (5 bases). Germline CDR1 is SGHTA and CDR2 is FQGTGA. Trimming removed 5 bases at V and 1 base at J, with 9 bases between. The CDR3 contains 13 residues. The CDR3 region has the DNA TGTGCCAGCAGCAAGACAGAGTCCTACGAGCAGTACTTC. Protein: CASSKTESYEQYF. The full variable domain, in which reference TRBV7-3 and TRBJ2-7 provide the parts outside the CDR3, is GAGVSQTPSNKVTEKGKYVELRCDPISGHTALYWYRQSLGQGPEFLIYFQGTGAADDSGLPNDRFFAVRPEGSVSTLKIQRTERGDSAVYLCASSKTESYEQYFGPGTRLTVT.

The chain couples TRBV3-1 (or the pseudogene TRBV3-2) to TRBJ2-5, with TRBD2 matching over 7 bases. This CDR3 spans 16 amino acids. After removal of 4 bases from V and 0 bases from J, the junction contained 8 bases not matched to a gene. CDR1 and CDR2 from the germline V gene are LGHDT and YNNKEL (reference sequence). The CDR3 DNA reads as TGTGCCAGCAGCCCTCGGGGTAGCGGGTACCAAGAGACCCAGTACTTC. This codes for CASSPRGSGYQETQYF.

This clone has just one count. The rearrangement links TRBV27 to TRBJ2-7, with 15 bases aligning to TRBD2. The CDR3 is made up of 17 amino acids. Germline CDR1 is MNHEY and CDR2 is SMNVEV (reference sequence). With V trimmed by 0 bases and J by 2 bases, 2 bases remained unmatched. DNA for the CDR3: TGTGCCAGCAGTTTATCCGGGACTAGCGGGGGGACCTACGAGCAGTACTTC. It encodes CASSLSGTSGGTYEQYF.

The rearrangement joins TRBV2 to TRBJ1-6, with D perhaps TRBD1 (5 bases). Per the germline V gene, CDR1 is SNHLY and CDR2 is FYNNEI. V gave up 3 bases and J gave up 8 bases, with 14 bases separating them. The CDR3 totals 15 residues. CDR3 coding DNA: TGTGCCAGCAGTGACCCAAGTACAGGCTATTCACCCCTCCACTTT. It encodes CASSDPSTGYSPLHF.

This clone was detected only once. The chain uses TRBV6-1 and TRBJ1-2; D gene unclear. Trimming pared 3 bases from V and 2 bases from J, leaving 16 bases between. From germline, CDR1 is MNHNS and CDR2 SASEGT. CDR3 length: 16 residues. This chain's CDR3 is CASSDGRFRSNYGYTF. CDR3 DNA sequence: TGTGCCAGCAGTGATGGTCGGTTCAGGTCAAACTATGGCTACACCTTC.

This clone was observed a single time. CDR3 sequence: CASSLGPSGGSYNEQFF. CDR3 coding DNA: TGTGCCAGCAGTTTAGGGCCTAGCGGGGGCTCCTACAATGAGCAGTTCTTC. V gene TRBV27 combines with J gene TRBJ2-1; 10 bases align to TRBD2. Germline CDR1 reads MNHEY; CDR2 reads SMNVEV (reference sequence). This CDR3 has 17 residues. Unmatched junction bases numbered 4, after V lost 2 bases and J lost 0 bases.